These 5 T cell receptor beta chains were sequenced from one sample in a study of OX40 agonist ivuxolimab in advanced cancers. Profiling relied on immunoSEQ multiplex PCR, and the TCRdb table lists in-frame clones only, not all of them. Of over 45,000 clones in the sample, about 93% were seen once. The sample consisted of CD4+ or CD8+ T cells sorted from blood, taken in a trial of the OX40 agonist ivuxolimab. Receptors were obtained from an adult with an advanced solid tumor such as melanoma, head and neck, liver or kidney cancer.

This sequence joins TRBV7-6 and TRBJ2-1; possible D gene TRBD2, 7 bases. The CDR3 runs 19 residues. From germline, CDR1 is SGHVS and CDR2 FNYEAQ. V was cut by 2 bases and J by 0 bases, with 20 bases left in between. The CDR3 loop is CASSLSFPLRGASYNEQFF. The CDR3 DNA follows: TGTGCCAGCAGCTTATCCTTTCCCCTTCGGGGGGCCTCCTACAATGAGCAGTTCTTC. Based on the CDR3 plus reference TRBV7-6 and TRBJ2-1, the full variable domain is GAGVSQSPRYKVTKRGQDVALRCDPISGHVSLYWYRQALGQGPEFLTYFNYEAQQDKSGLPNDRFSAERPEGSISTLTIQRTEQRDSAMYRCASSLSFPLRGASYNEQFFGPGTRLTVL.

The chain carries TRBV28 and TRBJ2-7, with 7 bases aligning to TRBD1. Germline V gene lookup returns CDR1 MDHEN and CDR2 SYDVKM. The CDR3 loop spans 12 amino acids. V dropped 7 bases and J dropped 3; count of bases not matched to a gene: 3. The CDR3 nucleotides read TGTGCCAGCACCCCAGGGGGCTACGAGCAGTACTTC. Translating gives CASTPGGYEQYF.

The rearrangement links TRBV5-1 to TRBJ1-1; maybe TRBD1 (6 bases). Between the trimmed V and J ends, which lost 0 bases and 8 bases, there was a span of 11 bases. The length of the CDR3 is 13 residues. Per germline, CDR1 SGHRS and CDR2 YFSETQ. The CDR3 sequence is CASSLVGQIEAFF. The CDR3 DNA sequence: TGCGCCAGCAGCTTGGTAGGACAGATAGAAGCTTTCTTT.

The chain has TRBV19 and TRBJ2-1, with unresolved D. The CDR3 is 14 residues long. V shed 6 bases and J shed 5 bases, with 14 bases lying between them. Germline V CDR1 and CDR2: LNHDA, SQIVND (reference sequence). For the CDR3, the DNA is TGTGCCAGTAGGGCACAGACCTTTAACAATGAGCAGTTCTTC. It is translated as CASRAQTFNNEQFF.

The chain employs TRBV11-3 and TRBJ2-3; 8 nucleotides agree with TRBD2. Germline CDR1 and CDR2: SGHNT and YENEEA. The CDR3 loop spans 15 amino acids. Losses at the gene ends were 5 bases for V and 1 base for J; bases not matched to a gene: 5. CDR3 DNA sequence: TGTGCCAGCAGCCCCTTCGGGGGGGGCACAGATACGCAGTATTTT. Translation: CASSPFGGGTDTQYF.